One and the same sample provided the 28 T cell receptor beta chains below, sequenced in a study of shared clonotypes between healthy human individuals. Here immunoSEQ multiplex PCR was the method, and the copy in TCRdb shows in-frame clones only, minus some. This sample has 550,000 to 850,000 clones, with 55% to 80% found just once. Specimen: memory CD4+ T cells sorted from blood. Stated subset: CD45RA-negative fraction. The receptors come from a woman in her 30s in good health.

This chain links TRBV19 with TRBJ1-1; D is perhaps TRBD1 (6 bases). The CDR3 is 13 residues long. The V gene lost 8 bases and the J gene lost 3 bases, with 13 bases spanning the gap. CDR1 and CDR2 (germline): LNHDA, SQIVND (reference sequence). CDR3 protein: CASWGQEHTEAFF. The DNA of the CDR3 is TGTGCCAGTTGGGGGCAGGAGCACACTGAAGCTTTCTTT.

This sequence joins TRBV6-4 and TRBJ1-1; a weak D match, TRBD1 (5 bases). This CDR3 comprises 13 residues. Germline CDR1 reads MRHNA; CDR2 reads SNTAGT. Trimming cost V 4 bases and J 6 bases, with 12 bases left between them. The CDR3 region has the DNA TGTGCCAGCAGTGTTGGGGGTGGAGCTGAAGCTTTCTTT. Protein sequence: CASSVGGGAEAFF.

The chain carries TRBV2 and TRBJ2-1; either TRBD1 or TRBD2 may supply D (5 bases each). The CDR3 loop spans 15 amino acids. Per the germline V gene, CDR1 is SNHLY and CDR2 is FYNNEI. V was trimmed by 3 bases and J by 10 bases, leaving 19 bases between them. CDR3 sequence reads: CASSEVAGTPGEQFF. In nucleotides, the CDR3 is TGTGCCAGCAGTGAGGTGGCCGGGACCCCGGGGGAGCAGTTCTTC.

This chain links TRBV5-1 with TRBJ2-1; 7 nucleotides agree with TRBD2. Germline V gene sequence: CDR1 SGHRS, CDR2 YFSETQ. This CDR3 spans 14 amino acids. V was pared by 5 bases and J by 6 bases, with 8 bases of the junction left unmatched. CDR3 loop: CASSRGEGRNEQFF. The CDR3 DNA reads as TGCGCCAGCAGTCGGGGGGAGGGCCGCAATGAGCAGTTCTTC.

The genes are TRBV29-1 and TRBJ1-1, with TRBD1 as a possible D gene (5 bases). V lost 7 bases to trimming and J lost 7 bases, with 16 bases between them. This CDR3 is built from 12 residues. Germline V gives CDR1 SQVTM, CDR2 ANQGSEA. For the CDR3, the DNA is TGCAGCGCCGTAAGAACAGGTGATGAAGCTTTCTTT. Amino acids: CSAVRTGDEAFF.

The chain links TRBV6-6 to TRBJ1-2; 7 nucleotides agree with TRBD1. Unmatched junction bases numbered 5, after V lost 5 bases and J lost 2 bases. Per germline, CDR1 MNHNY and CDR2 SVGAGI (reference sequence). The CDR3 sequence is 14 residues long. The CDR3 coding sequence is TGTGCCAGCAGTCCACCGACAGGGAACTATGGCTACACCTTC. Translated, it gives CASSPPTGNYGYTF.

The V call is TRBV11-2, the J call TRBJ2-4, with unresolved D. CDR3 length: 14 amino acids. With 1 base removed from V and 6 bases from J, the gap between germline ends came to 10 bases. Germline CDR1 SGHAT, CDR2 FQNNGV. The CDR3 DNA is TGTGCCAGCAGCTTAGGGGGTGTGGCAAACATTCAGTACTTC. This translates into CASSLGGVANIQYF.

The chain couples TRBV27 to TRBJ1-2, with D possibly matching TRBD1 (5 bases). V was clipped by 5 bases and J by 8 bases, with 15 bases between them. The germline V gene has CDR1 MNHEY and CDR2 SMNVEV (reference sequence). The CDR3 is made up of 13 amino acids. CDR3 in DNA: TGTGCCAGCAGTCCCAGGGTTGGAGAGGGCTACACCTTC. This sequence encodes CASSPRVGEGYTF.

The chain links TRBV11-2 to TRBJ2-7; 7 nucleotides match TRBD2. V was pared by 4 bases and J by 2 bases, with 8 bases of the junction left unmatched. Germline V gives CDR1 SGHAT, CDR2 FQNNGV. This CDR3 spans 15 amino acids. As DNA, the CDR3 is TGTGCCAGCAGCTCCTGGGACCGGGGGGCCTACGAGCAGTACTTC. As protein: CASSSWDRGAYEQYF.

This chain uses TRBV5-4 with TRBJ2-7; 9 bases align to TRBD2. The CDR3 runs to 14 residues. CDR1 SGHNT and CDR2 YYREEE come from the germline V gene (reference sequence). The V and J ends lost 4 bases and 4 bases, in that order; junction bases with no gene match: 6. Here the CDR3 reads CASSPTSGHYEQYF. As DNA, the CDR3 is TGTGCCAGCAGCCCTACTAGCGGGCATTACGAGCAGTACTTC.

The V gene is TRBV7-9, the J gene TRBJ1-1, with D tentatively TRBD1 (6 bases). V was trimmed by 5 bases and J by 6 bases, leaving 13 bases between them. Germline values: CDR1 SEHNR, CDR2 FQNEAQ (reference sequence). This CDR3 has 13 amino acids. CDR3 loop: CASSESGEAEAFF. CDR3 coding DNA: TGTGCCAGCAGCGAGTCAGGGGAAGCTGAAGCTTTCTTT.

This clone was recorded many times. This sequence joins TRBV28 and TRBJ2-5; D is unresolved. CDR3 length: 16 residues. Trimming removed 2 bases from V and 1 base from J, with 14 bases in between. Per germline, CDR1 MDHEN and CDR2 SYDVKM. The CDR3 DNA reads TGTGCCAGCAGTTTAGGTGTTGCTGTCCTCCAAGAGACCCAGTACTTC. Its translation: CASSLGVAVLQETQYF.

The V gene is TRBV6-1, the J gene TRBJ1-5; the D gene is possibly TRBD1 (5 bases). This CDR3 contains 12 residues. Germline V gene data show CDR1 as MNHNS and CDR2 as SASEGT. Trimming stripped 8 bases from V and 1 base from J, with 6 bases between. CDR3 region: CASRQSNQPQHF. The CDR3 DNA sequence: TGTGCCAGCCGACAGAGCAATCAGCCCCAGCATTTT.

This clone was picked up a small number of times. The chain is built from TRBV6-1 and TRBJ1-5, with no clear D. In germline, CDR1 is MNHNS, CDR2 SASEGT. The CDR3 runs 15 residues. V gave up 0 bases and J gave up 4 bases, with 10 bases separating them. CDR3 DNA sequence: TGTGCCAGCAGTGAAGCGCCGTGGGAGAATCAGCCCCAGCATTTT. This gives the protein CASSEAPWENQPQHF.

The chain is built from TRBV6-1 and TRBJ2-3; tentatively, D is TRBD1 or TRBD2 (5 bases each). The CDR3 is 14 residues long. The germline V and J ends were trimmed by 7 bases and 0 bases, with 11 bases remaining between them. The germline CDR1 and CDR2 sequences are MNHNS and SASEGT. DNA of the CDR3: TGTGCCAGCACCCGAGGGGATAGCACAGATACGCAGTATTTT. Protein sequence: CASTRGDSTDTQYF.

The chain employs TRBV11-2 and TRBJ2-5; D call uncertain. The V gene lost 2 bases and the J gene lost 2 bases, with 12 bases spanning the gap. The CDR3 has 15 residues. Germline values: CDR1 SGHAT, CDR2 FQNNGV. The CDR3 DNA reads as TGTGCCAGCAGCTTACGTGGCAGCCGACAAGAGACCCAGTACTTC. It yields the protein CASSLRGSRQETQYF.

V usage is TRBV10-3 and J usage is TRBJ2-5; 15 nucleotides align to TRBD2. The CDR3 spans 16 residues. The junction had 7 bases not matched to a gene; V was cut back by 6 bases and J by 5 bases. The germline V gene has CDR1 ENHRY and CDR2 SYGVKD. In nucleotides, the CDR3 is TGTGCCATCAGCAAAGGACTAGCGGGAGGGATGGAGACCCAGTACTTC. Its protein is CAISKGLAGGMETQYF.

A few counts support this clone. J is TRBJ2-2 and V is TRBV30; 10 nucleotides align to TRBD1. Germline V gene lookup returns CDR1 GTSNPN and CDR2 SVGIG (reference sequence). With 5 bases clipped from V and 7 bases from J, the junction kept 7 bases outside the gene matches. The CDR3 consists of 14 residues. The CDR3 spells CAWQDRGKGGELFF. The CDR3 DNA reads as TGTGCCTGGCAGGACAGGGGGAAGGGCGGGGAGCTGTTTTTT.

CDR3 protein: CASGLGVNNQPQHF. The CDR3, as DNA: TGTGCCAGCGGCCTTGGGGTAAACAATCAGCCCCAGCATTTT. The genes are TRBV5-5 and TRBJ1-5; D not resolved. Trimming cost V 7 bases and J 3 bases, with 14 bases left between them. The CDR3 length is 14 residues. Germline V gene data show CDR1 as SGHKS and CDR2 as YYEKEE (reference sequence).

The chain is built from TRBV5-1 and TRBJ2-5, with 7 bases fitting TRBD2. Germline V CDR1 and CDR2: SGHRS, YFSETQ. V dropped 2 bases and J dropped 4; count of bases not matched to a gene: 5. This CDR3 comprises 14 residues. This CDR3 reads CASSFYSGIETQYF. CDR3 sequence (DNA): TGCGCCAGCAGCTTTTACAGCGGGATAGAGACCCAGTACTTC. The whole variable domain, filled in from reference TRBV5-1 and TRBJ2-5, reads KAGVTQTPRYLIKTRGQQVTLSCSPISGHRSVSWYQQTPGQGLQFLFEYFSETQRNKGNFPGRFSGRQFSNSRSEMNVSTLELGDSALYLCASSFYSGIETQYFGPGTRLLVL.

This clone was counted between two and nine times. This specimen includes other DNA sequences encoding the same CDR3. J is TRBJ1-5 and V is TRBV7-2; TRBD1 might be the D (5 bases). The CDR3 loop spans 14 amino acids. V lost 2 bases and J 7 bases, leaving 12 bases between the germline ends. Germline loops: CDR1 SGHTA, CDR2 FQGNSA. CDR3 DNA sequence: TGTGCCAGCAGCTTATACGGGGCAAACCAGCCCCAGCATTTT. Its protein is CASSLYGANQPQHF.

CDR3 sequence reads: CASSPQNTEAFF. The CDR3 nucleotides are TGTGCCAGCAGCCCCCAGAACACTGAAGCTTTCTTT. V is TRBV9 and J is TRBJ1-1, with unresolved D. V dropped 4 bases and J dropped 1 base, with 5 bases sitting between them. There are 12 residues in the CDR3. Germline V gene data show CDR1 as SGDLS and CDR2 as YYNGEE.

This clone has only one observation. The CDR3 bases are TGTGCCAGCAGCTTAGGACTAGCGGGAGGGTACGAGCAGTACTTC. Translated, it gives CASSLGLAGGYEQYF. The chain carries TRBV7-9 and TRBJ2-7; 14 nucleotides align to TRBD2. The J segment lost 4 bases and the V segment lost 1 base, leaving 0 bases of the junction unmatched. Germline V gene lookup returns CDR1 SEHNR and CDR2 FQNEAQ (reference sequence). This CDR3 has 15 amino acids.

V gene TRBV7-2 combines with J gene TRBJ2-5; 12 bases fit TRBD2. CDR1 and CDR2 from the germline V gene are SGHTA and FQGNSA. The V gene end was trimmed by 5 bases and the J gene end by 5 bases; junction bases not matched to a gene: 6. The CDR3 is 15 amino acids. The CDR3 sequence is CASSRRTSGTETQYF. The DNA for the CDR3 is TGTGCCAGCAGCCGACGGACTAGCGGGACTGAGACCCAGTACTTC.

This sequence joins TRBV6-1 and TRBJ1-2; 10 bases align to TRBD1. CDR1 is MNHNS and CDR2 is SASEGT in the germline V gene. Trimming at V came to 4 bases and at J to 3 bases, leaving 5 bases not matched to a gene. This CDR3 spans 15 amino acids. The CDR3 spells CASSVAGTGDYGYTF. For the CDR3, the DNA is TGTGCCAGCAGTGTTGCCGGGACAGGGGACTATGGCTACACCTTC.

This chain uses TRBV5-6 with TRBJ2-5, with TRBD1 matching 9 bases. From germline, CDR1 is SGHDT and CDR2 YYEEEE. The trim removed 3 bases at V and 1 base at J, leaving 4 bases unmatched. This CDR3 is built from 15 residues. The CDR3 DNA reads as TGTGCCAGCAGCTCCAACAGGGGGCCCCAAGAGACCCAGTACTTC. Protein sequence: CASSSNRGPQETQYF.

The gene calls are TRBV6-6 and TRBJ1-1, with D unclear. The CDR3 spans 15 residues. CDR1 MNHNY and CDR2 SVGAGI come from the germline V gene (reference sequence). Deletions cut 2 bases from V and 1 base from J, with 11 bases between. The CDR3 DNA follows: TGTGCCAGCAGTTACGGGTTTCGACAGAACACTGAAGCTTTCTTT. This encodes CASSYGFRQNTEAFF.

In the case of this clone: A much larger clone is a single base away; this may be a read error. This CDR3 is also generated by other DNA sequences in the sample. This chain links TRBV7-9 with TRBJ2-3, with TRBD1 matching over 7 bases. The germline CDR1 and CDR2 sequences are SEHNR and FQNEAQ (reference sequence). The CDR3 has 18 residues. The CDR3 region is CASSSTYLTGKGTDTQYF. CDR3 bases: TGTGCCAGCAGCTCCACCTACTTGACAGGGAAAGGCACAGATACACAGTATTTT.